This is a list of T cell receptor beta chains from one sample in a study of OX40 agonist ivuxolimab in advanced cancers. Assay used: immunoSEQ multiplex PCR; TCRdb lists only in-frame clones, some missing. Of tens of thousands of clones listed, 75% to 90% are singletons. Here the sequenced sample was CD4+ or CD8+ T cells sorted from blood, taken in a trial of the OX40 agonist ivuxolimab. The receptors originated from an adult with an advanced solid tumor such as melanoma, head and neck, liver or kidney cancer. CDR3s include the opening cysteine and the closing phenylalanine or tryptophan. D genes are given only for firm matches. Clone size is given for some rows only: seen once, a few or many times, or a class if the clone is expanded.

cdr3_length	v_call	clone_size	d_call	j_call	cdr3_aa	cdr3_nt
14	TRBV18	.	TRBD1	TRBJ2-7	CASSITTGDDEQYF	TGTGCCAGCTCCATCACCACAGGGGACGACGAGCAGTACTTC
17	TRBV5-1	.	.	TRBJ2-2	CASSLYKFGALTGELFF	TGCGCCAGCAGCTTGTACAAGTTTGGGGCGTTAACCGGGGAGCTGTTTTTT
14	TRBV9	few	.	TRBJ2-2	CASSSRAVPWELFF	TGTGCCAGCAGCTCCCGAGCAGTACCTTGGGAGCTGTTTTTT
15	TRBV7-9	.	.	TRBJ2-3	CASSSDLPGVDTQYF	TGTGCCAGCAGCTCGGATCTTCCGGGAGTAGATACGCAGTATTTT
15	TRBV2	.	TRBD1	TRBJ2-7	CASSGGQANSYEQYF	TGTGCCAGCAGTGGGGGACAGGCGAACTCCTACGAGCAGTACTTC
15	TRBV5-4	.	.	TRBJ1-1	CASSPGQTRNTEAFF	TGTGCCAGCAGCCCAGGACAGACCCGCAACACTGAAGCTTTCTTT
17	TRBV19	.	TRBD2	TRBJ2-1	CASSRPGLAGGYNEQFF	TGTGCCAGTAGCAGACCGGGACTAGCGGGAGGCTACAATGAGCAGTTCTTC
13	TRBV7-2	.	.	TRBJ1-2	CASSRPSNYGYTF	TGTGCCAGCAGTCGACCGAGCAACTATGGCTACACCTTC
11	TRBV20-1	.	.	TRBJ1-2	CSATIRGGYTF	TGCAGTGCCACTATTAGGGGTGGCTACACCTTC
14	TRBV7-2	once	.	TRBJ1-2	CASSLAAGAGGYTF	TGTGCCAGCAGCTTAGCCGCAGGGGCAGGGGGCTACACCTTC
15	TRBV5-4	once	TRBD2	TRBJ2-1	CASSSGLAEYNEQFF	TGTGCCAGCAGCTCGGGACTAGCGGAATACAATGAGCAGTTCTTC
15	TRBV5-1	.	.	TRBJ2-3	CASSFGGARADTQYF	TGCGCCAGCAGCTTCGGTGGAGCGCGAGCAGATACGCAGTATTTT
14	TRBV28	.	TRBD2	TRBJ2-1	CASSSSGGPPEQFF	TGTGCCAGCAGTTCTAGCGGGGGCCCCCCCGAGCAGTTCTTC
16	TRBV7-2	.	TRBD1	TRBJ2-1	CASSFGGQLKGNEQFF	TGTGCCAGCAGCTTTGGGGGACAGCTTAAGGGCAATGAGCAGTTCTTC
15	TRBV10-3	.	TRBD2	TRBJ2-1	CAISTSGRKDNEQFF	TGTGCCATCAGTACTAGCGGGAGGAAAGACAATGAGCAGTTCTTC
15	TRBV5-1	.	.	TRBJ2-4	CASSLAQGAKNIQYF	TGCGCCAGCAGCTTGGCCCAGGGAGCCAAAAACATTCAGTACTTC
14	TRBV6-6	once	.	TRBJ2-5	CASSYGGKWETQYF	TGTGCCAGCAGTTACGGGGGGAAATGGGAGACCCAGTACTTC
13	TRBV6-5	.	TRBD1	TRBJ2-7	CASSYPGTEGQHF	TGTGCCAGCAGTTACCCGGGGACAGAGGGGCAGCACTTC
15	TRBV18	.	.	TRBJ2-1	CASSPYPLGTNEQFF	TGTGCCAGCTCACCCTATCCCCTGGGGACCAATGAGCAGTTCTTC
15	TRBV11-2	.	TRBD2	TRBJ2-7	CASSFLAGGPYEQYF	TGTGCCAGCAGCTTCCTAGCGGGAGGGCCCTACGAGCAGTACTTC
14	TRBV19	.	.	TRBJ2-7	CASSIRPGHYEQYF	TGTGCCAGTAGTATTCGGCCAGGGCACTACGAGCAGTACTTC
12	TRBV6-5	.	.	TRBJ1-1	CASSYPGREAFF	TGTGCCAGCAGTTACCCAGGGCGTGAAGCTTTCTTT
17	TRBV27	.	TRBD1	TRBJ1-4	CASSSRDRGPFVEKLFF	TGTGCCAGCAGTTCCCGGGACAGGGGCCCTTTCGTCGAAAAACTGTTTTTT
13	TRBV30	.	.	TRBJ2-7	CAWAEDGPYEQYF	TGTGCCTGGGCCGAGGACGGCCCCTACGAGCAGTACTTC
14	TRBV10-3	.	TRBD1	TRBJ1-5	CAIRPTGDNQPQHF	TGTGCCATCCGGCCGACAGGGGACAATCAGCCCCAGCATTTT
15	TRBV7-9	.	.	TRBJ2-2	CASSLAEMNTGELFF	TGTGCCAGCAGCTTAGCGGAAATGAACACCGGGGAGCTGTTTTTT
15	TRBV19	.	.	TRBJ2-3	CASSISGVSTDTQYF	TGTGCCAGTAGTATTTCTGGGGTTAGCACAGATACGCAGTATTTT
16	TRBV6-6	.	TRBD2	TRBJ2-3	CASSYGTSGDTDTQYF	TGTGCCAGCAGCTATGGGACTAGCGGAGACACAGATACGCAGTATTTT
13	TRBV10-3	.	.	TRBJ2-3	CAISHPGTDTQYF	TGTGCCATCAGCCACCCTGGCACAGATACGCAGTATTTT
14	TRBV27	.	.	TRBJ2-3	CASSSRTDGVTQYF	TGTGCCAGCAGTTCGCGGACGGACGGAGTTACGCAGTATTTT
14	TRBV27	.	TRBD1	TRBJ1-2	CASSPRDSLYGYTF	TGTGCCAGCAGTCCTCGGGACAGTCTCTATGGCTACACCTTC
14	TRBV5-1	.	.	TRBJ1-1	CASSLGGTLTEAFF	TGCGCCAGCAGCTTGGGGGGCACCCTCACTGAAGCTTTCTTT
16	TRBV7-2	.	.	TRBJ2-2	CASSAPGIRNTGELFF	TGTGCCAGCAGCGCACCTGGGATACGGAACACCGGGGAGCTGTTTTTT
14	TRBV11-2	.	TRBD1	TRBJ2-5	CASSLGQGVETQYF	TGTGCCAGCAGCTTGGGACAGGGTGTGGAGACCCAGTACTTC
12	TRBV7-8	.	.	TRBJ1-3	CASSFKGNTIYF	TGTGCCAGCAGCTTCAAGGGGAACACCATATATTTT
16	TRBV11-2	.	.	TRBJ1-5	CASSLETWEINQPQHF	TGTGCCAGCAGCTTAGAAACGTGGGAGATCAATCAGCCCCAGCATTTT
16	TRBV7-9	.	TRBD1	TRBJ1-3	CASTQTGQGSGNTIYF	TGTGCCAGCACCCAAACGGGACAGGGCTCTGGAAACACCATATATTTT
15	TRBV11-3	.	.	TRBJ2-1	CASSLDLGYYNEQFF	TGTGCCAGCAGCTTAGATCTGGGGTACTACAATGAGCAGTTCTTC
14	TRBV28	.	TRBD1	TRBJ1-5	CASSPGQVNQPQHF	TGTGCCAGCAGTCCCGGACAGGTGAATCAGCCCCAGCATTTT
15	TRBV2	.	TRBD2	TRBJ2-1	CASRPGTSDANEQFF	TGTGCCAGCAGGCCCGGGACTAGCGACGCCAATGAGCAGTTCTTC
15	TRBV4-3	few	TRBD2	TRBJ2-1	CASSQGGSSYNEQFF	TGCGCCAGCAGCCAGGGAGGGAGCTCCTACAATGAGCAGTTCTTC
12	TRBV2	once	.	TRBJ2-7	CASRDPGSDQYF	TGTGCCAGCAGAGACCCGGGCTCGGATCAGTACTTC
13	TRBV5-6	.	.	TRBJ1-1	CASSFREYTEAFF	TGTGCCAGCAGCTTCCGGGAGTATACTGAAGCTTTCTTT
15	TRBV7-7	.	TRBD2	TRBJ2-2	CASSRTSGKVGELFF	TGTGCTAGCAGCCGTACTAGCGGGAAGGTCGGGGAGCTGTTTTTT
15	TRBV5-4	.	.	TRBJ2-1	CASSWGGSSYNEQFF	TGTGCCAGCAGCTGGGGTGGTAGCTCCTACAATGAGCAGTTCTTC
11	TRBV20-1	.	.	TRBJ2-7	CSAFQGGEQYF	TGCAGTGCTTTCCAGGGAGGCGAGCAGTACTTC
11	TRBV7-9	.	.	TRBJ1-3	CASSLAHTIYF	TGTGCCAGCAGCTTGGCACACACCATATATTTT
16	TRBV10-3	.	TRBD1	TRBJ2-7	CAISEGTGLNSYEQYF	TGTGCCATCAGTGAGGGGACAGGCCTAAATTCCTACGAGCAGTACTTC
17	TRBV5-4	.	TRBD1	TRBJ1-1	CASSLVDRGRLNTEAFF	TGTGCCAGCAGCTTGGTTGACAGGGGGCGCTTGAACACTGAAGCTTTCTTT